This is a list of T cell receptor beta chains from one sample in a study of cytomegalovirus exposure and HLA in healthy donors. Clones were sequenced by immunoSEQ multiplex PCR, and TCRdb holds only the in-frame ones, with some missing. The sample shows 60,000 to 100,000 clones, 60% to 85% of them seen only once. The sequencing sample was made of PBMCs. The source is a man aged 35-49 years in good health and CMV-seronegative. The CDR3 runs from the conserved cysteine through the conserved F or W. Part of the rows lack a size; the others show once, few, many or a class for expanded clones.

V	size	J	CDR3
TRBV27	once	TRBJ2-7	CASSKESLSSYEQYF
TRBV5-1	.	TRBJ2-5	CASSPRTSGSEQYF
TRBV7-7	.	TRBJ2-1	CASSPGTGGQNEQFF
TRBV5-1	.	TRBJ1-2	CASSSGQGTGYTF
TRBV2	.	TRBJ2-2	CASRALTGGAGELFF
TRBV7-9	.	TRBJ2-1	CASSSLETGSYNEQFF
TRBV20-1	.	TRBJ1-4	CSARDREKLFF
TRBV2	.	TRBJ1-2	CASSEAELMSGYTF
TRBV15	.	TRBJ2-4	CATSPQSGIQYF
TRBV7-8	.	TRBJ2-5	CASSILAGGVETQYF
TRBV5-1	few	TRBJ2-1	CASSLDDGEDEQFF
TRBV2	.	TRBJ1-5	CASSGTGRRAQPQHF
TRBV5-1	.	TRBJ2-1	CASSLEGGLAVYNEQFF
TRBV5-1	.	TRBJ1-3	CASSLDRGTSGNTIYF
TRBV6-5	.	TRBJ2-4	CASSSMQGACQYF
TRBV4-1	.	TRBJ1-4	CASSQGSRQGYEKLFF
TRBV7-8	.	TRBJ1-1	CASTLDRDTEAFF
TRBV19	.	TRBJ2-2	CASIKLGGSNTGELFF
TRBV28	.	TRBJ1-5	CATQGLRNQPQHF
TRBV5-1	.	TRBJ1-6	CASSLLGSNSPLHF
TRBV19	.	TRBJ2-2	CASSIGLAGRDGELFF
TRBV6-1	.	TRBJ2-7	CASSSTGEEQYF
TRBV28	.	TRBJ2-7	CASSPRASGSLWYF
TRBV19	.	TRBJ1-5	CASSIAPLNQPQHF
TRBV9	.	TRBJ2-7	CASSLLAGTAYEQYF
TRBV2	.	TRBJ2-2	CASSGQITGELFF
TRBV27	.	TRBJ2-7	CASSLLARPSYEQYF
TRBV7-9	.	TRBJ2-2	CASSSLGDTGELFF
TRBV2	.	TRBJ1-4	CASSEGWGLGADEKLFF
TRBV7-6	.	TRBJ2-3	CASSGGQGADTQYF
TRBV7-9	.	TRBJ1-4	CASTPSPGQGNEKLFF
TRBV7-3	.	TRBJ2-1	CASSFNLVSYNEQFF
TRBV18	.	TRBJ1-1	CASSLPTRGTETFF
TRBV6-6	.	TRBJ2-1	CASSVTGGSYNEQFF
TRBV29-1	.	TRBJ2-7	CSVDREGPLGEQYF
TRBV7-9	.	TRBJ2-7	CASSFQAGLTEQYF
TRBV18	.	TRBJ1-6	CASSPGQVTGPLHF
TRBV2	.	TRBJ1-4	CASRPGTGASEKLFF
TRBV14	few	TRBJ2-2	CASSMTSGRTGELFF
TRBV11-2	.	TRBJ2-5	CASSPTTHSETQYF
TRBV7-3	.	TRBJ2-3	CASSLTYSSGNSDTQYF
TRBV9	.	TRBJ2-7	CASSVGQGPYEQYF
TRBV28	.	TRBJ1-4	CASSLEGAGKLFF
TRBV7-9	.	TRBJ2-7	CASSSILAGGYEQYF
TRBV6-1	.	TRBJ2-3	CASSEQVGGHAQYF
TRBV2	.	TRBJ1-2	CASSDRSGSYGYTF
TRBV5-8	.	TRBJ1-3	CASSLGRTYSGNTIYF
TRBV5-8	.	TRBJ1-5	CASSFEGFPSNQPQHF
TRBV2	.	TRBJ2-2	CASMRERSTGELFF
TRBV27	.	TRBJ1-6	CASSFGGDNSPLHF
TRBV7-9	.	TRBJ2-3	CASSRGLAGGNLYTDTQYF